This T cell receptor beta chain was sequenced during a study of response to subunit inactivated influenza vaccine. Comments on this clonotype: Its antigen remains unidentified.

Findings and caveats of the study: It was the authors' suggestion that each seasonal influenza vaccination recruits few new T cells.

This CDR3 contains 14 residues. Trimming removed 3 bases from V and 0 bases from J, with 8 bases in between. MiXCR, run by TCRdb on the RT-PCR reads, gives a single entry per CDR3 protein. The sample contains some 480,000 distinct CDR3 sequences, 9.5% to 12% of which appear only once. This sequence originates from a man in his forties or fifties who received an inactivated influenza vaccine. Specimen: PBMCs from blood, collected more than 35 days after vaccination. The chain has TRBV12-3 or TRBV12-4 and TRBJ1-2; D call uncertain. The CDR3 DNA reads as TGTGCCAGCAGTTTCACACCTGCTAACTATGGCTACACCTTC. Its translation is CASSFTPANYGYTF.